This TCR beta chain was sequenced during a study of blood T cell repertoires in COVID-19 (TCRdb year 2020). Regarding the study in general: Samples from collaborators originated in the United States, Italy and Spain and spanned both the acute and convalescent phases of COVID-19. The repertoires were made available in a free public database intended to serve as a resource for research on the immune response to SARS-CoV-2. The samples were drawn from the first 160 participants of the ongoing ImmuneRACE study and from 950 to 1,500 subjects provided by 6 global collaborators. The sample metadata nearly always contained a de-identified subject ID, COVID-19 status, age in years and sex. Where available, HLA class I and class II types were taken from metadata supplied by the sample provider and were not determined by assay-based typing. Deeply sampled blood TCRbeta repertoires from subjects exposed to, actively infected with, or recovered from COVID-19 were included in the dataset. The prospective study material was composed of cDNA or gDNA derived from T cells, B-cell-depleted T cells, or PBMCs.

Another Seattle source contributed samples from volunteer blood donors who had recovered from COVID-19. Collaborating institutions collected whole blood in K2EDTA tubes following their own protocols. For TCRbeta analysis, collaborators shipped samples as frozen whole blood, isolated PBMCs, or DNA extracted from either of those sample types. CDR1 and CDR2, looked up from the germline V gene, are MNHEY and SVGAGI. The V end loses 2 bases and the J end loses 6 bases, and a stretch of 19 bases separates them. Its CDR3 holds 16 amino acids, cysteine through phenylalanine. CDR3 DNA only is kept here, 48 bases in frame from base 1. Comment on this clone: Its antigen has not been determined. No much larger clone exists at a distance of one base, and base qualities are not known.

TCRbeta CDR3 regions were amplified from genomic DNA by means of the immunoSEQ Assay, a bias-controlled multiplex PCR. On the authors' methods: Nucleated cell counts per sample were estimated from amplification of reference gene primers within the assay. Sequence reads were collapsed and filtered to measure the absolute abundance of every unique TCRbeta CDR3 rearrangement. For each sample, productive Simpson clonality was calculated as the square root of Simpson's diversity index over productive rearrangements. Sourced from immuneACCESS, this table was stored by TCRdb with only in-frame sequences that have V and J called. A share of the clones is absent; for the studies checked, an unresolved V gene accounts for under half, and the remainder has no known explanation. Clone size and the V and J calls come from that table; the DNA yielded D and trimming. The sample contains roughly 250,000 clones, more than 75% of them found a single time. The ten largest clones represent 0.75% to 1% of the sample.

General conclusions and limits of the study: The amount of clinical and demographic metadata varied by source and participant and was provided uncurated.

This TCR was sampled from a woman between 40 and 50 years old who had recovered from COVID-19. Sequenced: peripheral blood. The rearrangement joined TRBV6-5 to TRBJ1-2; TRBD1 could be the D gene, as 5 bases match. The CDR3 reads as follows: CASSYAHTRQLHGYTF. The DNA sequence is TGTGCCAGCAGTTACGCCCACACCCGACAGCTGCATGGCTACACCTTC.